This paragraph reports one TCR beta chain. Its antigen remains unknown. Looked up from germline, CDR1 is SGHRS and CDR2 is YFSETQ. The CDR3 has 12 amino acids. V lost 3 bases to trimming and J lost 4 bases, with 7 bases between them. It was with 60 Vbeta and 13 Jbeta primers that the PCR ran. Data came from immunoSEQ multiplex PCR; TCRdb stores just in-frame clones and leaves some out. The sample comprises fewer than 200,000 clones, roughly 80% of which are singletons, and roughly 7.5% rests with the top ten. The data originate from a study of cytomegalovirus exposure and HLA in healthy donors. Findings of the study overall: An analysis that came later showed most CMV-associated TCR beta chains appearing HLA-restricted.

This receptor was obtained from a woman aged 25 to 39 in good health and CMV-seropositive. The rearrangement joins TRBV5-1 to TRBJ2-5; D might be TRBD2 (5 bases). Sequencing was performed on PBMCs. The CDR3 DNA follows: TGCGCCAGCAGCTCCGGACTAGAGACCCAGTACTTC. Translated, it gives CASSSGLETQYF.